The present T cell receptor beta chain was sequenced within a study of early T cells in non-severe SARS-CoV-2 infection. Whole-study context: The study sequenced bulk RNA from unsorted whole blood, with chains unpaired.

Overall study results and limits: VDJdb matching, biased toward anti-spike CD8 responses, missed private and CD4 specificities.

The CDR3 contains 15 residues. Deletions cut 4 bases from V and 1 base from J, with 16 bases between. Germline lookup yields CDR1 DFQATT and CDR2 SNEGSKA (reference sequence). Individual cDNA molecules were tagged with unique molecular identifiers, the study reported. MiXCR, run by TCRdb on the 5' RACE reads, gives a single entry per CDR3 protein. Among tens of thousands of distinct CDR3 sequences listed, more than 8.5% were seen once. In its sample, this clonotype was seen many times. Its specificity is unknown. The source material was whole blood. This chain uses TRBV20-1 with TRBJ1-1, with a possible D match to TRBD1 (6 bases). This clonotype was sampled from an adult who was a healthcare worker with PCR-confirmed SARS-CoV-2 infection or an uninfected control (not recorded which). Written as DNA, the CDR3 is TGCAGTGCTAACCCGTTGGACAGAAAGAACACTGAAGCTTTCTTT. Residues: CSANPLDRKNTEAFF.